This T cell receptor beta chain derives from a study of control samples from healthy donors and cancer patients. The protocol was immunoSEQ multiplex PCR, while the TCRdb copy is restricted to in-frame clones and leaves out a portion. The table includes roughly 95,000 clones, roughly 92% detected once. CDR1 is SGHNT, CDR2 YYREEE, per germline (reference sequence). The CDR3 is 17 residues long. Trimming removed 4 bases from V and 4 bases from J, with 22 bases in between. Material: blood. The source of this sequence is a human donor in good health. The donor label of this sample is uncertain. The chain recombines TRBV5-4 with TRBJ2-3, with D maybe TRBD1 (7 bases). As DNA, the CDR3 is TGTGCCAGCAGCGGCCTCCAGAAGGGGGCTAGCGCAGATACGCAGTATTTT. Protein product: CASSGLQKGASADTQYF.